Reported below is one TCR beta chain. Random hexamers were used to reverse transcribe an amount of about 0.45 to 1 ug RNA. The authors amplified TCR beta CDR3 across 54 Vbeta and 13 Jbeta using immunoSEQ multiplex PCR. One entry per CDR3 protein results from TCRdb running MiXCR on the immunoSEQ multiplex PCR reads. The repertoire includes 250,000 or so distinct CDR3 sequences, roughly 93% of them detected once, and about 0.07% sits in the top ten. CD8+ and CD4+ blood T cells underwent TCR beta sequencing. The multiple sclerosis controls were treatment-naive patients affected by stable or active relapsing-remitting disease. This sample stems from a study of CD8 T cells in Susac syndrome. Germline V gene lookup returns CDR1 LGHDT and CDR2 YNNKEL (reference sequence). V lost 1 base to trimming and J lost 5 bases, with 11 bases between them. This CDR3 spans 15 amino acids.

This clonotype was sampled from a human donor with multiple sclerosis. The sequencing input was CD4+ T cells from PBMCs. The chain couples TRBV3-1 to TRBJ2-2; D might be TRBD1 or TRBD2, each matching 5 bases. CDR3 nucleotides: TGTGCCAGCAGCCAAGCCTGGGGGAATACCGGGGAGCTGTTTTTT. It yields the protein CASSQAWGNTGELFF. The whole variable domain, remainder taken from reference TRBV3-1 and TRBJ2-2, is DTAVSQTPKYLVTQMGNDKSIKCEQNLGHDTMYWYKQDSKKFLKIMFSYNNKELIINETVPNRFSPKSPDKAHLNLHINSLELGDSAVYFCASSQAWGNTGELFFGEGSRLTVL.